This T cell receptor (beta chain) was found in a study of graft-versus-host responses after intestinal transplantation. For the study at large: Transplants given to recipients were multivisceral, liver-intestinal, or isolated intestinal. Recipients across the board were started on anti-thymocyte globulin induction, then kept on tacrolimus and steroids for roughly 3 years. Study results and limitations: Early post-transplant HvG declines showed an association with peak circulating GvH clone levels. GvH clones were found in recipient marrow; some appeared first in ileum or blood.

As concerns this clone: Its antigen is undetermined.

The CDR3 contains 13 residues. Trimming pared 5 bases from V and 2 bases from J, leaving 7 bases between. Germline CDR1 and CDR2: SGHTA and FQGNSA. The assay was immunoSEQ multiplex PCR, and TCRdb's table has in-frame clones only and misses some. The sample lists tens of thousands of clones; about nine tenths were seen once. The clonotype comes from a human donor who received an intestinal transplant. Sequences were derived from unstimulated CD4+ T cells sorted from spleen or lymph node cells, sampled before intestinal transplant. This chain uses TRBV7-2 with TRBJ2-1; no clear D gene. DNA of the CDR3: TGTGCCAGCAGCCCCCCAGCCTACAATGAGCAGTTCTTC. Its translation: CASSPPAYNEQFF.